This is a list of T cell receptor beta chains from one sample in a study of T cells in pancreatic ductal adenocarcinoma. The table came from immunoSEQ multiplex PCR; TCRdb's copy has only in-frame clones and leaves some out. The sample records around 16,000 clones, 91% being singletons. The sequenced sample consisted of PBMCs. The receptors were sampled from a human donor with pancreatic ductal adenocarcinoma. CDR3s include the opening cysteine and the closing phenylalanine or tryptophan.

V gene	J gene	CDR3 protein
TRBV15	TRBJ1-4	CATSRVGPTGEKLFF
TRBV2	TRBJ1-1	CASSDLGTEAFF
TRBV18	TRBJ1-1	CASSEWGQFEAFF
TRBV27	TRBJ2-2	CASSLRQGTGELFF
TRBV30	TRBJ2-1	CAWSVLGLAGGPSSYNEQFF
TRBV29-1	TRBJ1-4	CSVDLTGRNEKLFF
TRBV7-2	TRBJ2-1	CASSLVRRDDEQFF
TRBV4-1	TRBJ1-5	CASSQVGGRGRFQPQHF
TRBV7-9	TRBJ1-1	CASSPKQRLNTEAFF
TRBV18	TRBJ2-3	CASSPRKGSSTDTQYF
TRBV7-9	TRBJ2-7	CASSLYKAGQAYEQYF
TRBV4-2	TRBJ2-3	CASSQDPAGGNTDTQYF
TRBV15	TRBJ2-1	CATSRETGAYNEQFF
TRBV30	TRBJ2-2	CAWSVLGRRGPSTGELFF
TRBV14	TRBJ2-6	CASSQKLTPPGRSVGSGANVLTF
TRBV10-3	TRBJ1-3	CAISVNFGNTIYF
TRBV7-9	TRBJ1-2	CASSSRGANYGYTF
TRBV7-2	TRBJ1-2	CASSPKAGLHNYGYTF
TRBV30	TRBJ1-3	CAWSRLRSSGNTIYF
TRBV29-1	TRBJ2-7	CSVGSYEQYF
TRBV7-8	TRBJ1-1	CASSPIQMGMNTEAFF
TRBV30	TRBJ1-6	CAWSRTYNSPLHF
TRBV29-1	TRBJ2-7	CSARTSGGSREQYF
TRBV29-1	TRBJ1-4	CSANPGEKLFF
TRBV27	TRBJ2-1	CASSLLPSYNEQFF
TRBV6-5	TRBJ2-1	CASSYGGRAYNEQFF
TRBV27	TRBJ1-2	CASSFHQANYGYTF
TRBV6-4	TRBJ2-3	CASSLGISADTQYF
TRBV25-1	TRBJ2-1	CASSELGGTIYNEQFF
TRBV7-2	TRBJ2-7	CASSLVGDSSYEQYF
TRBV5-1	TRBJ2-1	CASSARLAGGDLQFF
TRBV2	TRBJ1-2	CASTTGRALGYGYTF
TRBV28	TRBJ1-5	CASSLLNNQPQHF
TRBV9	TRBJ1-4	CASSVAQTRGGANEKLFF
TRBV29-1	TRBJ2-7	CSVEERQGGYEQYF
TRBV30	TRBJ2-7	CAWIFMDRAYEQYF
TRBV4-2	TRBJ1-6	CASSQDRNNSPLHF
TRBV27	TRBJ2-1	CASSLFYNEQFF
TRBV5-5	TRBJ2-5	CASSPIPGTGMKTQYF
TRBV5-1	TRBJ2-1	CASSQLLAGGFHGEQFF
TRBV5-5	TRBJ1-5	CASSILPPGTGGGQPQHF
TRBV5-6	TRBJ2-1	CASSLGLAGVLGYNEQFF
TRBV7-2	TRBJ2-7	CASSREGTGGAHEQYF
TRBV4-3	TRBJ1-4	CASSQDLGRASTNEKLFF
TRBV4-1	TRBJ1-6	CASNLPESPLHF
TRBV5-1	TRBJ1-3	CASSLGDRGPLSGNTIYF
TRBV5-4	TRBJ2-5	CASSLGQYQETQYF
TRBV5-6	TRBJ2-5	CASSPPGLAGGYQETQYF
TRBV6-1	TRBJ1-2	CASGGQAPNYGYTF
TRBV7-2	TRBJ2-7	CASSLRGQYEQYF
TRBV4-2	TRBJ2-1	CASSQDQSLAGGLYEQFF
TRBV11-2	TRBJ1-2	CASSLIRQGPDYGYTF
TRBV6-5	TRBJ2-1	CASSGLSIQGNEQFF